This T cell receptor beta chain emerged from a study of shared clonotypes between healthy human individuals. The CDR3 extends over 13 amino acids. Germline CDR1 is LNHDA and CDR2 is SQIVND (reference sequence). V shed 5 bases, J shed 5 bases, and the junction held 5 bases outside the gene matches. Repertoires were generated with immunoSEQ multiplex PCR, while TCRdb's copy carries only in-frame clones and drops some. The table lists nearly 1,000,000 clones, roughly 72% of them singletons. Material: memory CD4+ T cells sorted from blood. Subset noted: CD45RA-negative fraction. The genes are TRBV19 and TRBJ1-1; 7 bases are a match to TRBD1. The receptor's source is a young man in good health. The CDR3 DNA reads TGTGCCAGTAGTGCGAACAGGGGAACTGAAGCTTTCTTT. Translated: CASSANRGTEAFF. The full variable domain, its missing parts supplied by reference TRBV19 and TRBJ1-1, is DGGITQSPKYLFRKEGQNVTLSCEQNLNHDAMYWYRQDPGQGLRLIYYSQIVNDFQKGDIAEGYSVSREKKESFPLTVTSAQKNPTAFYLCASSANRGTEAFFGQGTRLTVV.